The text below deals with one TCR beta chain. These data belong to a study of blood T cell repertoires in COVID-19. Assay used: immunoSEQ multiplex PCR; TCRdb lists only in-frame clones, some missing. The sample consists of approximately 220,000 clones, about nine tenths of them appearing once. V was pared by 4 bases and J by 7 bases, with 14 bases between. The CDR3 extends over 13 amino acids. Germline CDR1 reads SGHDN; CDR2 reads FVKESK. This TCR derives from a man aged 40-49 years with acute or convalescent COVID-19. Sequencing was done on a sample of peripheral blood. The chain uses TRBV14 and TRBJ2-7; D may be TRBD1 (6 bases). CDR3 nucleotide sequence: TGTGCCAGCAGCCGAACGGACAGTTTTGAGCAGTACTTC. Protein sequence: CASSRTDSFEQYF.